This T cell receptor (beta chain) was recorded in a study of CD8 T cells in ankylosing spondylitis (dated by TCRdb to the late 2010s). Looking at the study overall: T cell receptor beta repertoires were profiled in healthy donors and ankylosing spondylitis patients so that disease-linked TCR variants could be found. Peripheral blood was sampled, and synovial fluid was additionally collected from ankylosing spondylitis patients. The full study cohort comprised about 23 ankylosing spondylitis patients and approximately 100 healthy donors. Study-level results and caveats: Blood from ankylosing spondylitis patients appeared to be characterized by a TCR beta motif made up of eight highly homologous amino acid variants. Some TCR beta motif variants had previously been reported in synovial fluid and blood of reactive arthritis patients, which suggested common disease-initiation mechanisms. Significant enrichment of the disease-linked clones was reported in matched synovial fluid samples from ankylosing spondylitis patients. The disease-linked clones showed a CD8+ phenotype and occurred at relatively low frequencies in peripheral blood.

Taken from cysteine to phenylalanine, the CDR3 has 14 residues. Kept here is only the CDR3 DNA, which spans 42 bases and is read in frame from base 1. V is trimmed back by 3 bases and J by 5 bases, and the junction contains 6 bases that no gene match accounts for. In the germline V gene, CDR1 corresponds to SGHVS and CDR2 to FNYEAQ. On this clonotype: Its antigen is currently not known. Nothing much larger sits one base from this clone, and base qualities are not available.

The run used an Illumina HiSeq 2500. Quantitative 5'-RACE with molecular barcodes was used to prepare TCR beta libraries. The original methods were these. A new computational method based on a probabilistic model of VDJ rearrangement was used to identify disease-linked TCR variants. TCRdb redid the processing of the public reads, applying fastp at Q25 and MiXCR, and retained in-frame beta chains. Identical CDR3 protein sequences are pooled into one entry, listed with their most common genes and DNA. In this record, the V and J calls reflect TCRdb's handling and not the investigators' own analysis. In this sample the table shows about 250,000 distinct CDR3 sequences, about 30% of which occur a single time. About 4.2% of the sample rests with the top ten.

The chain is made from TRBV7-6 and TRBJ2-7, with TRBD1 matching 8 junction bases. This clonotype was sampled from a male donor with ankylosing spondylitis or in good health (not recorded which). Sequenced sample: blood, either unsorted or a sorted T cell fraction (not recorded which). The CDR3 corresponds to CASSFAGGPHEQYF. The DNA reads as follows: TGTGCCAGCAGCTTTGCAGGGGGCCCCCACGAGCAGTACTTC.